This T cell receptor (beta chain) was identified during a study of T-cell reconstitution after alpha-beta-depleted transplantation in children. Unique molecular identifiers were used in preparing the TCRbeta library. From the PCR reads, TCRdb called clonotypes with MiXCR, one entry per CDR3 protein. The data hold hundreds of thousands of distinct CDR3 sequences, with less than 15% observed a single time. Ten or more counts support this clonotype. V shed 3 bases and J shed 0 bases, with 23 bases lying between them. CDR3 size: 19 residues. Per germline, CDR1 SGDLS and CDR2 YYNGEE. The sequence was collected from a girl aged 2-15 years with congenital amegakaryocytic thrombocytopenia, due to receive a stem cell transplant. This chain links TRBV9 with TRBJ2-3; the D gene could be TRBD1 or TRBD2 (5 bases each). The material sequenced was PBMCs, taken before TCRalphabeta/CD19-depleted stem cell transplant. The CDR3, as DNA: TGTGCCAGCAGCGCCCATGCAGGGAGCGGATACACCAGCACAGATACGCAGTATTTT. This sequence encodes CASSAHAGSGYTSTDTQYF.